Below are 22 T cell receptor beta chains sequenced from a single sample in a study of blood T cells in healthy people across ages. A second PCR, run for roughly 7 to 11 cycles, used a sample-barcoded 5' primer plus a J-beta primer mix. MiXCR, run by TCRdb on the 5' RACE reads, gives a single entry per CDR3 protein. Among about 970,000 distinct CDR3 sequences, just over 50% were seen once, and the ten largest hold 20% to 25%. The sample was blood. The source is an older woman in good health.

The chain recombines TRBV18 with TRBJ2-5; no definite D call. CDR1 KGHSH and CDR2 LQKENI come from the germline V gene. The CDR3 runs 13 residues. Trimming left V 4 bases short and J 1 base short, with 7 bases between. The CDR3 DNA sequence: TGTGCCAGCTCACGGGCAGTCCAAGAGACCCAGTACTTC. Encoded protein: CASSRAVQETQYF.

This chain links TRBV30 with TRBJ2-7; 9 bases agree with TRBD2. Germline lookup yields CDR1 GTSNPN and CDR2 SVGIG (reference sequence). V lost 8 bases to trimming and J lost 2 bases; unmatched junction nucleotides: 7. The CDR3 runs 13 residues. The chain's CDR3 is CALETSGPYEQYF. CDR3 DNA sequence: TGTGCCCTCGAGACTAGCGGCCCCTACGAGCAGTACTTC.

This clonotype was counted only a few times. The genes are TRBV20-1 and TRBJ2-7; perhaps D is TRBD1 or TRBD2 (5 bases each). The germline V gene encodes CDR1 DFQATT and CDR2 SNEGSKA (reference sequence). Trimming took 5 bases from V and 0 from J, leaving 8 bases between them. CDR3 length: 12 residues. CDR3 sequence: CSAAGTSYEQYF. The DNA for the CDR3 is TGCAGTGCTGCCGGGACCTCCTACGAGCAGTACTTC.

This rearrangement joins TRBV6-1 to TRBJ2-1, with D unclear. Trimming left V 5 bases short and J 7 bases short, with 21 bases between. Germline CDR1 MNHNS, CDR2 SASEGT. This CDR3 spans 16 amino acids. The CDR3 DNA is TGTGCCAGCAGTTTACGTTTCAGTGTGGTACGGAATGAGCAGTTCTTC. It codes for CASSLRFSVVRNEQFF.

The V gene is TRBV7-9, the J gene TRBJ2-6, with no clear D. Looked up from germline, CDR1 is SEHNR and CDR2 is FQNEAQ (reference sequence). The CDR3 runs to 16 residues. Deletions cut 2 bases from V and 0 bases from J, with 8 bases between. For the CDR3, the DNA is TGTGCCAGCAGCTTAAGAATTCCCTCTGGGGCCAACGTCCTGACTTTC. Translated: CASSLRIPSGANVLTF.

The chain couples TRBV12-3 or TRBV12-4 to TRBJ2-7, with 11 bases matching TRBD2. Germline trimming cut 6 bases from V and 6 bases from J; bases unmatched to any gene: 7. The CDR3 sequence is 14 residues long. This CDR3 reads CASRASGRPSEQYF. Written as DNA, the CDR3 is TGTGCCAGCAGAGCTAGCGGGAGGCCCTCCGAGCAGTACTTC.

The rearrangement joins TRBV4-1 to TRBJ1-5; maybe TRBD1 (5 bases). Trimming pared 6 bases from V and 0 bases from J, leaving 18 bases between. Germline V gene sequence: CDR1 MGHRA, CDR2 YSYEKL. The CDR3 totals 17 residues. CDR3 nucleotides: TGCGCCAGCAGGCCGGGCCCGGGGGTTTATAGCAATCAGCCCCAGCATTTT. This translates into CASRPGPGVYSNQPQHF.

The V gene is TRBV20-1, the J gene TRBJ2-1; TRBD2 agrees at 9 bases. V lost 2 bases, J lost 7 bases, and 12 bases stayed unmatched. This CDR3 contains 16 residues. The germline gives CDR1 DFQATT, CDR2 SNEGSKA (reference sequence). CDR3 amino acids: CSARPLGSGSLNEQFF. The CDR3, as DNA: TGCAGTGCTAGACCTCTGGGTAGCGGGAGTTTAAATGAGCAGTTCTTC.

The gene calls are TRBV4-1 and TRBJ2-7; the D gene is possibly TRBD2 (6 bases). The CDR3 sequence is 13 residues long. V gave up 2 bases and J gave up 3 bases, with 8 bases separating them. Germline V gene lookup returns CDR1 MGHRA and CDR2 YSYEKL. CDR3 sequence reads: CASSQSGVYEQYF. Written as DNA, the CDR3 is TGCGCCAGCAGCCAATCGGGAGTCTACGAGCAGTACTTC.

This clonotype has a handful of counts. This chain uses TRBV9 with TRBJ2-6, with D perhaps matching TRBD1 (6 bases). There are 17 residues in the CDR3. Between the trimmed V and J ends, which lost 5 bases and 0 bases, there was a span of 15 bases. Germline CDR1 reads SGDLS; CDR2 reads YYNGEE. CDR3 sequence: CASSPQGSISGANVLTF. CDR3 nucleotide sequence: TGTGCCAGCAGTCCACAGGGATCCATCTCTGGGGCCAACGTCCTGACTTTC.

The rearrangement uses TRBV5-1 and TRBJ2-5, with D hard to call. The DNA end is more similar to TRBJ2-7, so the J call may be wrong. The CDR3 has 14 amino acids. Germline V gives CDR1 SGHRS, CDR2 YFSETQ. In DNA form, the CDR3 reads TGCGCCAGCAGCTTGGACCCCCCTGTTGACGAGCAGTACTTC. Translating it yields CASSLDPPVDEQYF.

This clonotype has only a few counts. The chain carries TRBV5-8 and TRBJ2-7; D is undetermined. The CDR3 has 13 residues. V dropped 6 bases and J dropped 2 bases, with 12 bases sitting between them. Looked up from germline, CDR1 is SGHTS and CDR2 is YDEGEE. The CDR3 loop is CASTLTETYEQYF. The CDR3 region has the DNA TGTGCCAGCACCCTCACAGAGACCTACGAGCAGTACTTC.

The chain links TRBV19 to TRBJ2-7; unclear D gene. The CDR3 is made up of 14 amino acids. The V and J ends lost 3 bases and 1 base respectively, with 10 bases between them. CDR1 LNHDA and CDR2 SQIVND come from the germline V gene (reference sequence). For the CDR3, the DNA is TGTGCCAGTAGTATCTCATGGAGTTCCTACGAGCAGTACTTC. This codes for CASSISWSSYEQYF.

This clonotype was seen only a few times. The chain recombines TRBV27 with TRBJ2-4; weak D call: TRBD2 (5 bases). The J call is in doubt because the DNA end fits TRBJ2-7 better. The V gene's germline CDR1 is MNHEY and CDR2 SMNVEV (reference sequence). The CDR3 covers 14 residues. CDR3 DNA: TGTGCCAGCAGTTTAGCTACGGGTGCGGGCGAGCAGTACTTC. This gives the protein CASSLATGAGEQYF.

The rearrangement uses TRBV7-9 and TRBJ1-2; D is undetermined. Trimming shortened V by 3 bases and J by 2 bases, and 7 bases separated the two germline ends. This CDR3 is 13 amino acids long. Germline assignment: CDR1 SEHNR and CDR2 FQNEAQ (reference sequence). CDR3 bases: TGTGCCAGCAGCTTCAACGACAACTATGGCTACACCTTC. This sequence encodes CASSFNDNYGYTF.

About this clonotype itself: Given a much more abundant clone one base away, this may be a read error. This chain joins TRBV10-3 and TRBJ2-1; TRBD2 aligns across 9 bases. V shed 4 bases, J shed 2 bases, and the junction held 3 bases outside the gene matches. The CDR3 contains 15 residues. CDR1 ENHRY and CDR2 SYGVKD come from the germline V gene. Here the CDR3 reads CAISGAGGPYNEQFF. In DNA form, the CDR3 reads TGTGCCATCAGTGGGGCGGGAGGGCCCTACAATGAGCAGTTCTTC.

The chain recombines TRBV6-1 with TRBJ1-4; 9 bases line up with TRBD1. The CDR3 has 18 residues. After removal of 6 bases from V and 0 bases from J, the junction contained 11 bases not matched to a gene. CDR1 is MNHNS and CDR2 is SASEGT in the germline V gene. In DNA, the CDR3 is TGTGCCAGCAGCCGTTCGGGACAGGGACTTGCAACTAATGAAAAACTGTTTTTT. Translating it yields CASSRSGQGLATNEKLFF.

The chain carries TRBV29-1 and TRBJ1-1; TRBD1 matches 8 bases. This CDR3 has 13 amino acids. Germline loops: CDR1 SQVTM, CDR2 ANQGSEA. The ends lost 4 bases at V and 5 bases at J; junction bases unmatched: 6. CDR3 sequence (DNA): TGCAGCGTTGCGGGGCAGGGGGCAACTGAAGCTTTCTTT. This translates into CSVAGQGATEAFF.

This clonotype was seen a handful of times. The chain couples TRBV18 to TRBJ2-7; D perhaps matches TRBD1 (5 bases). Germline V gene lookup returns CDR1 KGHSH and CDR2 LQKENI. V lost 1 base, J lost 5 bases, and 15 bases lay in between. The CDR3 length is 15 residues. The CDR3 DNA reads as TGTGCCAGCTCACCACGGGAAGGGGTAAAGGACGAGCAGTACTTC. The encoded protein is CASSPREGVKDEQYF.

This chain uses TRBV25-1 with TRBJ2-2, with TRBD1 matching 8 bases. Germline CDR1 and CDR2: MGHDK and SYGVNS. The ends lost 6 bases at V and 6 bases at J; junction bases unmatched: 6. The CDR3 is 14 residues long. The CDR3 nucleotides are TGTGCCAGCAGCCACCAACAGGGGGCCGGGGAGCTGTTTTTT. Protein: CASSHQQGAGELFF.

The chain joins TRBV11-2 to TRBJ2-2; tentative D call: TRBD1 (6 bases). Between the trimmed V and J ends, which lost 3 bases and 7 bases, there was a span of 15 bases. Germline V lookup: CDR1 SGHAT, CDR2 FQNNGV. This CDR3 comprises 15 residues. The CDR3 coding sequence is TGTGCCAGCAGCTTTCGCAAACAGGGTGGCGGGGAGCTGTTTTTT. Its translation: CASSFRKQGGGELFF.

This clonotype was counted between two and nine times. The V call is TRBV27, the J call TRBJ2-7; 9 nucleotides match TRBD1. V shed 2 bases, J shed 3 bases, and the junction held 2 bases outside the gene matches. CDR1 and CDR2 from the germline V gene are MNHEY and SMNVEV (reference sequence). CDR3 length: 14 residues. CDR3 sequence (DNA): TGTGCCAGCAGTTTAATGACAGGGGGCTACGAGCAGTACTTC. This translates into CASSLMTGGYEQYF.